Listed here are 32 T cell receptor beta chains from one sample, sequenced in a study of T cell clones after liver transplantation. Libraries were prepared by immunoSEQ multiplex PCR; TCRdb keeps only in-frame clonotypes and omits some of them. The sample contains some 80,000 clones, nearly 85% of which appear only once. The material sequenced was CD4+ T cells from blood, taken approximately 3.5 years after liver transplant. Receptors originate from a human patient who received a liver transplant. Some T cells may be provided by the graft donor.

This clone was seen just once. The chain recombines TRBV10-1 with TRBJ2-7; TRBD2 matches at 8 bases. V shed 6 bases, J shed 0 bases, and the junction held 4 bases outside the gene matches. The CDR3 consists of 14 residues. Germline V gene lookup returns CDR1 WNHNN and CDR2 SYGVQD (reference sequence). In DNA form, the CDR3 reads TGCGCCAGCAGCGCGACTAGCGCCTCCTACGAGCAGTACTTC. Its translation is CASSATSASYEQYF.

The genes are TRBV18 and TRBJ2-1; 9 nucleotides match TRBD2. V lost 3 bases, J lost 7 bases, and 1 base stayed unmatched. The CDR3 has 13 amino acids. The germline V gene encodes CDR1 KGHSH and CDR2 LQKENI. CDR3 nucleotides: TGTGCCAGCTCACCGCTAGCGGGAAATGAGCAGTTCTTC. It yields the protein CASSPLAGNEQFF.

V usage is TRBV7-9 and J usage is TRBJ1-5; D perhaps matches TRBD1 (5 bases). CDR3 length equals 14 residues. Germline CDR1 reads SEHNR; CDR2 reads FQNEAQ (reference sequence). The V end lost 3 bases, the J end lost 4 bases, and 10 bases lay between the germline ends. This chain's CDR3 is CASSLGQPNQPQHF. The DNA for the CDR3 is TGTGCCAGCAGCTTGGGGCAACCTAATCAGCCCCAGCATTTT.

The J gene is TRBJ2-5, the V gene TRBV5-1; D unresolved. CDR3 length: 13 residues. V lost 5 bases and J 0 bases, leaving 8 bases between the germline ends. From germline, CDR1 is SGHRS and CDR2 YFSETQ. This CDR3 reads CASRGRDQETQYF. The CDR3 DNA follows: TGCGCCAGCAGAGGACGGGACCAAGAGACCCAGTACTTC.

In DNA form, the CDR3 reads TGTGCCAGCAGTGAATATGTGGAGCTGTTTTTT. This sequence encodes CASSEYVELFF. V is TRBV2 and J is TRBJ2-2; D is unresolved. Per the germline V gene, CDR1 is SNHLY and CDR2 is FYNNEI. Trimming pared 2 bases from V and 10 bases from J, leaving 5 bases between. The CDR3 contains 11 residues.

V is TRBV18 and J is TRBJ2-4, with a tentative D call TRBD1 (5 bases). Germline V gene lookup returns CDR1 KGHSH and CDR2 LQKENI. V lost 0 bases and J 8 bases, leaving 14 bases between the germline ends. CDR3 size: 15 residues. CDR3 in DNA: TGTGCCAGCTCACCACCGGGGCCTGATCAGGACATTCAGTACTTC. It yields the protein CASSPPGPDQDIQYF. The full variable domain, rest sourced from reference TRBV18 and TRBJ2-4, is NAGVMQNPRHLVRRRGQEARLRCSPMKGHSHVYWYRQLPEEGLKFMVYLQKENIIDESGMPKERFSAEFPKEGPSILRIQQVVRGDSAAYFCASSPPGPDQDIQYFGAGTRLSVL.

This clone was found a few times. The chain combines TRBV7-9 with TRBJ2-2; D possibly uses TRBD1 or TRBD2 (5 bases each). The V gene lost 4 bases and the J gene lost 3 bases, with 15 bases spanning the gap. Germline CDR1 SEHNR, CDR2 FQNEAQ (reference sequence). The length of the CDR3 is 16 residues. The DNA for the CDR3 is TGTGCCAGCAGCTCAGGGTCGGGATTCTACACCGGGGAGCTGTTTTTT. Residues: CASSSGSGFYTGELFF.

The chain uses TRBV7-2 and TRBJ2-7, with 11 bases aligning to TRBD2. Trimming cost V 5 bases and J 1 base; bases outside gene matches: 4. CDR1 is SGHTA and CDR2 is FQGNSA in the germline V gene. The CDR3 extends over 15 amino acids. The CDR3 DNA reads as TGTGCCAGCAGCCGTGGACTAGCGGGTTCCTACGAGCAGTACTTC. Translating it yields CASSRGLAGSYEQYF. The full variable domain, rest sourced from reference TRBV7-2 and TRBJ2-7, is GAGVSQSPSNKVTEKGKDVELRCDPISGHTALYWYRQSLGQGLEFLIYFQGNSAPDKSGLPSDRFSAERTGGSVSTLTIQRTQQEDSAVYLCASSRGLAGSYEQYFGPGTRLTVT.

The chain recombines TRBV28 with TRBJ2-3; D ambiguous. V lost 2 bases and J lost 2, with 2 bases in between. The CDR3 covers 12 residues. Germline CDR1 is MDHEN and CDR2 is SYDVKM. The CDR3 sequence is CASSLHTDTQYF. CDR3 in DNA: TGTGCCAGCAGTTTACACACAGATACGCAGTATTTT. Combining the CDR3 with reference TRBV28 and TRBJ2-3 gives the whole variable domain DVKVTQSSRYLVKRTGEKVFLECVQDMDHENMFWYRQDPGLGLRLIYFSYDVKMKEKGDIPEGYSVSREKKERFSLILESASTNQTSMYLCASSLHTDTQYFGPGTRLTVL.

This rearrangement joins TRBV2 to TRBJ1-1, with D tentatively TRBD1 (5 bases). Between the trimmed V and J ends, which lost 8 bases and 1 base, there was a span of 17 bases. The germline V gene encodes CDR1 SNHLY and CDR2 FYNNEI. The CDR3 contains 15 residues. CDR3 in amino acids: CASAGANLRNTEAFF. The CDR3 DNA sequence: TGTGCCAGCGCCGGGGCAAACCTCAGGAACACTGAAGCTTTCTTT. The complete variable domain, with remaining parts taken from reference TRBV2 and TRBJ1-1, reads EPEVTQTPSHQVTQMGQEVILRCVPISNHLYFYWYRQILGQKVEFLVSFYNNEISEKSEIFDDQFSVERPDGSNFTLKIRSTKLEDSAMYFCASAGANLRNTEAFFGQGTRLTVV.

J is TRBJ2-7 and V is TRBV28; 9 nucleotides line up with TRBD1. CDR1 is MDHEN and CDR2 is SYDVKM in the germline V gene. The junction had 5 bases not matched to a gene; V was cut back by 3 bases and J by 5 bases. This CDR3 region has 14 residues. For the CDR3, the DNA is TGTGCCAGCAGTTTTGGGGACAGGGTCAACGAGCAGTACTTC. Protein product: CASSFGDRVNEQYF.

This chain connects TRBV27 to TRBJ2-1; 9 bases fit TRBD1. The CDR3 covers 15 residues. The junction had 8 bases not matched to a gene; V was cut back by 4 bases and J by 7 bases. Germline V gives CDR1 MNHEY, CDR2 SMNVEV (reference sequence). The CDR3 loop is CASSSPGQGRNEQFF. The CDR3 DNA reads as TGTGCCAGCAGTTCGCCGGGACAGGGAAGGAATGAGCAGTTCTTC.

The V gene is TRBV11-2, the J gene TRBJ1-1; TRBD1 matches 11 bases. The CDR3 sequence is 19 residues long. After removal of 2 bases from V and 0 bases from J, the junction contained 11 bases not matched to a gene. Germline CDR1 is SGHAT and CDR2 is FQNNGV. The CDR3 region is CASSLRSPGTGGMNTEAFF. The CDR3 nucleotides read TGTGCCAGCAGCTTACGCAGTCCCGGGACAGGGGGGATGAACACTGAAGCTTTCTTT.

The chain recombines TRBV6-6 with TRBJ1-1; a possible D gene is TRBD1 (6 bases). This CDR3 spans 15 amino acids. Germline V gives CDR1 MNHNY, CDR2 SVGAGI (reference sequence). V shed 4 bases and J shed 1 base, with 13 bases lying between them. The chain's CDR3 is CASSLLQGWNTEAFF. The CDR3 DNA is TGTGCCAGCAGTTTACTACAGGGATGGAACACTGAAGCTTTCTTT.

In its sample, this clone was seen a few times. The chain couples TRBV30 to TRBJ1-5; D gene unclear. The CDR3 runs 13 residues. V was shortened by 0 bases and J by 8 bases, with 11 bases between the two germline ends. CDR1 GTSNPN and CDR2 SVGIG come from the germline V gene (reference sequence). The chain's CDR3 is CAWSVDTMKPQHF. For the CDR3, the DNA is TGTGCCTGGAGTGTAGACACCATGAAGCCCCAGCATTTT.

The genes are TRBV19 and TRBJ2-7, with 9 nucleotides matching TRBD1. After removal of 4 bases from V and 2 bases from J, the junction contained 3 bases not matched to a gene. This CDR3 is built from 14 residues. CDR1 LNHDA and CDR2 SQIVND come from the germline V gene (reference sequence). The CDR3 DNA reads TGTGCCAGTAGTAAAGGACAGGGGACCTACGAGCAGTACTTC. Translating gives CASSKGQGTYEQYF.

The gene calls are TRBV30 and TRBJ1-5, with TRBD1 matching 7 bases. The CDR3 spans 13 residues. The germline gives CDR1 GTSNPN, CDR2 SVGIG (reference sequence). V shed 2 bases and J 4 bases; nucleotides not matched to a gene: 2. The CDR3 here is CAWSKQGNQPQHF. DNA for the CDR3: TGTGCCTGGAGTAAACAGGGGAATCAGCCCCAGCATTTT.

J is TRBJ2-1 and V is TRBV6-6, with D perhaps TRBD1 (6 bases). The V gene lost 8 bases and the J gene lost 4 bases, with 15 bases spanning the gap. This CDR3 is 14 amino acids long. Germline V gene sequence: CDR1 MNHNY, CDR2 SVGAGI (reference sequence). This CDR3 reads CASLGTRGYNEQFF. The CDR3 DNA is TGTGCCAGCCTGGGGACACGAGGGTACAATGAGCAGTTCTTC.

The rearrangement joins TRBV11-3 to TRBJ2-1; D gene uncertain. This CDR3 contains 15 residues. The V end lost 0 bases, the J end lost 0 bases, and 6 bases lay between the germline ends. Germline loops: CDR1 SGHNT, CDR2 YENEEA. The CDR3 loop is CASSLESSSYNEQFF. In DNA, the CDR3 is TGTGCCAGCAGCTTAGAGTCATCCTCCTACAATGAGCAGTTCTTC.

The chain uses TRBV2 and TRBJ2-1; the match to TRBD1 covers 10 bases. Germline V gene sequence: CDR1 SNHLY, CDR2 FYNNEI. V shed 4 bases, J shed 9 bases, and the junction held 6 bases outside the gene matches. This CDR3 has 14 amino acids. CDR3 DNA sequence: TGTGCCAGCAGTGTGGGGACAGGGGTCCGTGAGCAGTTCTTC. It translates to CASSVGTGVREQFF.

This clone was detected only a few times. The rearrangement uses TRBV28 and TRBJ1-1; D call uncertain. With 3 bases removed from V and 4 bases from J, the gap between germline ends came to 18 bases. The CDR3 loop spans 16 amino acids. CDR1 and CDR2 from the germline V gene are MDHEN and SYDVKM. In nucleotides, the CDR3 is TGTGCCAGCAGTTTCCTCGGACGGGTAGAGGGCACTGAAGCTTTCTTT. Its translation is CASSFLGRVEGTEAFF.

This clone occurred a few times. The chain carries TRBV7-9 and TRBJ2-7; possible D gene TRBD1, 7 bases. V lost 5 bases to trimming and J lost 0 bases, with 11 bases between them. The CDR3 totals 14 residues. The germline gives CDR1 SEHNR, CDR2 FQNEAQ (reference sequence). DNA of the CDR3: TGTGCCAGCAGCGGCGGGACAGCCTCCTACGAGCAGTACTTC. This gives the protein CASSGGTASYEQYF.

V usage is TRBV28 and J usage is TRBJ2-7; 7 nucleotides line up with TRBD1. CDR1 is MDHEN, CDR2 SYDVKM, per germline. The V segment lost 5 bases and the J segment 2 bases; nucleotides outside the gene matches: 6. The CDR3 is 14 amino acids. The CDR3 reads CASSRPGTAYEQYF. In DNA, the CDR3 is TGTGCCAGCAGTCGACCCGGGACAGCCTACGAGCAGTACTTC.

This rearrangement joins TRBV11-3 to TRBJ2-2; D is possibly TRBD1 (6 bases). V was clipped by 2 bases and J by 3 bases, with 13 bases between them. Germline CDR1 and CDR2: SGHNT and YENEEA. The length of the CDR3 is 16 residues. CDR3 bases: TGTGCCAGCAGCTTATTAGGGGGTGTTTACACCGGGGAGCTGTTTTTT. Protein product: CASSLLGGVYTGELFF.

The chain couples TRBV5-1 to TRBJ2-5; D may be TRBD1 (6 bases). V was trimmed by 0 bases and J by 1 base, leaving 10 bases between them. Germline V gives CDR1 SGHRS, CDR2 YFSETQ. The CDR3 consists of 15 residues. The CDR3 protein is CASSLDTGPQETQYF. The CDR3 DNA reads as TGCGCCAGCAGCTTGGATACAGGGCCCCAAGAGACCCAGTACTTC.

V and J are TRBV5-8 and TRBJ1-2; TRBD1 might be the D (6 bases). V gave up 1 base and J gave up 1 base, with 14 bases separating them. Germline V lookup: CDR1 SGHTS, CDR2 YDEGEE. This CDR3 is 16 amino acids long. The CDR3 coding sequence is TGTGCCAGCAGCTTGTATTACGGCAGGGGTAACTATGGCTACACCTTC. As protein: CASSLYYGRGNYGYTF.

The V gene is TRBV28, the J gene TRBJ2-7; 12 nucleotides line up with TRBD1. This CDR3 is 15 amino acids long. Trimming at V came to 4 bases and at J to 6 bases, leaving 7 bases not matched to a gene. The germline V gene has CDR1 MDHEN and CDR2 SYDVKM. The CDR3 DNA reads TGTGCCAGCAGTTCCCCCGGGACAGGGGGCGGCGAGCAGTACTTC. Protein sequence: CASSSPGTGGGEQYF. The entire variable domain, with the rest obtained from reference TRBV28 and TRBJ2-7, is as follows: DVKVTQSSRYLVKRTGEKVFLECVQDMDHENMFWYRQDPGLGLRLIYFSYDVKMKEKGDIPEGYSVSREKKERFSLILESASTNQTSMYLCASSSPGTGGGEQYFGPGTRLTVT.

This CDR3 is CASSELVANYGYTF. The CDR3 DNA sequence: TGTGCCAGCAGTGAATTGGTAGCTAACTATGGCTACACCTTC. The rearrangement links TRBV2 to TRBJ1-2; no firm D call. The germline V and J ends were trimmed by 2 bases and 0 bases, with 7 bases remaining between them. The CDR3 has 14 amino acids. In germline, CDR1 is SNHLY, CDR2 FYNNEI.

The chain recombines TRBV11-2 with TRBJ2-3, with 11 bases identical to TRBD2. J was trimmed by 7 bases and V by 4 bases; bases with no gene match: 7. The CDR3 has 15 amino acids. The germline V gene encodes CDR1 SGHAT and CDR2 FQNNGV. CDR3 in amino acids: CASSWTSGRENTQYF. Here the CDR3 DNA reads TGTGCCAGCAGCTGGACTAGCGGGCGGGAGAATACGCAGTATTTT.

This chain joins TRBV19 and TRBJ1-1, with 8 bases matching TRBD1. Germline loops: CDR1 LNHDA, CDR2 SQIVND (reference sequence). The CDR3 covers 13 residues. Trimming removed 9 bases from V and 5 bases from J; junction bases left unmatched: 8. The CDR3 sequence is CASIPGGRTEAFF. CDR3 bases: TGTGCCAGCATCCCAGGGGGCCGGACTGAAGCTTTCTTT.

This chain links TRBV20-1 with TRBJ2-1; perhaps TRBD2 as D (6 bases). This CDR3 has 11 amino acids. CDR1 and CDR2 (germline): DFQATT, SNEGSKA (reference sequence). Trimming removed 5 bases from V and 13 bases from J, with 15 bases in between. CDR3 DNA sequence: TGCAGTGCTGGAGGGATTAGCGGACAGTTCTTC. Protein sequence: CSAGGISGQFF.

The chain recombines TRBV18 with TRBJ1-1, with D possibly being TRBD1 (5 bases). CDR3 length: 15 residues. V lost 2 bases and J 1 base, leaving 11 bases between the germline ends. The germline V gene has CDR1 KGHSH and CDR2 LQKENI. CDR3 bases: TGTGCCAGCTCACCAGCTGCGGGGGAGAACACTGAAGCTTTCTTT. This translates into CASSPAAGENTEAFF.